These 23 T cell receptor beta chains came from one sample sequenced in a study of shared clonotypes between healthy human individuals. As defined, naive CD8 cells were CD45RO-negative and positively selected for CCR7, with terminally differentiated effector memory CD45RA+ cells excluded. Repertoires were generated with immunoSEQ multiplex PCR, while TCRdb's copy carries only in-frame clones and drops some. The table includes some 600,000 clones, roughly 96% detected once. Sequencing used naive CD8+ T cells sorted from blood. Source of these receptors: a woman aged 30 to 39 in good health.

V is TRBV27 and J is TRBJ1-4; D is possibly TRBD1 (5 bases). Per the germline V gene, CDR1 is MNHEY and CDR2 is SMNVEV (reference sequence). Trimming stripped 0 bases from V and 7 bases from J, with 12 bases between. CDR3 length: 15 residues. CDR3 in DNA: TGTGCCAGCAGTTTATCGCTGGGGGTAACTGAAAAACTGTTTTTT. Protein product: CASSLSLGVTEKLFF.

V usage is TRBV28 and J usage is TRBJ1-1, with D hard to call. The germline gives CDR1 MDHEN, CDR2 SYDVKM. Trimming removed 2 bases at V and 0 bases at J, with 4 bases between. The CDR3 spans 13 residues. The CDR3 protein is CASSLNLNTEAFF. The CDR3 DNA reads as TGTGCCAGCAGTTTAAACTTGAACACTGAAGCTTTCTTT. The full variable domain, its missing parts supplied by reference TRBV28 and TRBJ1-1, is DVKVTQSSRYLVKRTGEKVFLECVQDMDHENMFWYRQDPGLGLRLIYFSYDVKMKEKGDIPEGYSVSREKKERFSLILESASTNQTSMYLCASSLNLNTEAFFGQGTRLTVV.

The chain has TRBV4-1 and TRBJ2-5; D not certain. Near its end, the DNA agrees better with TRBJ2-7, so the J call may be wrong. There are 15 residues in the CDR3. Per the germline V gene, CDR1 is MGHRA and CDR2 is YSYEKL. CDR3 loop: CASSQEGNSAYEQYF. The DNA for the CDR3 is TGCGCCAGCAGCCAAGAAGGGAACAGCGCCTACGAGCAGTACTTC.

In nucleotides, the CDR3 is TGTGCCAGCAGCAAGACAGAGATTAGCAATCAGCCCCAGCATTTT. Translated: CASSKTEISNQPQHF. The gene calls are TRBV7-9 and TRBJ1-5, with D possibly being TRBD1 (5 bases). V was cut by 5 bases and J by 0 bases, with 11 bases left in between. Germline CDR1 is SEHNR and CDR2 is FQNEAQ (reference sequence). The CDR3 totals 15 residues.

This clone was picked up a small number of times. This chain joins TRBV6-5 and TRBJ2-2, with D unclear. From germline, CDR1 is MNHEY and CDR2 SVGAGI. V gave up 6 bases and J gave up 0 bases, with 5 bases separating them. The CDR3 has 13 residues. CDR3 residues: CASRPPNTGELFF. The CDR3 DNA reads TGTGCCAGCAGACCGCCGAACACCGGGGAGCTGTTTTTT.

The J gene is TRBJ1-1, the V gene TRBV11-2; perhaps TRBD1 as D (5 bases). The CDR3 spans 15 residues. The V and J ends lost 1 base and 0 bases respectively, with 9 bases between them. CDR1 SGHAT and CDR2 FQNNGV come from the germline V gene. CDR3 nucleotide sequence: TGTGCCAGCAGCTTAGGTGCAGGGATGAACACTGAAGCTTTCTTT. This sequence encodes CASSLGAGMNTEAFF.

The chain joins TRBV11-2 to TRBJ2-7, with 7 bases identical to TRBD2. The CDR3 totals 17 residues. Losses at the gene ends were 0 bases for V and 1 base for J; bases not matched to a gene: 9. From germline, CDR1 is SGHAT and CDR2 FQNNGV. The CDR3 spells CASSLEGRGRESYEQYF. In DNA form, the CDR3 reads TGTGCCAGCAGCTTAGAAGGAAGAGGGAGGGAGTCCTACGAGCAGTACTTC.

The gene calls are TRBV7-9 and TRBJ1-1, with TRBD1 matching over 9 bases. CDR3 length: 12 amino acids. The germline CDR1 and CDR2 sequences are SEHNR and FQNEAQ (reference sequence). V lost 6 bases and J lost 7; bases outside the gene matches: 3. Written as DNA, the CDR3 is TGTGCCAGCAGTGGGACAGGGCTTGAAGCTTTCTTT. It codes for CASSGTGLEAFF.

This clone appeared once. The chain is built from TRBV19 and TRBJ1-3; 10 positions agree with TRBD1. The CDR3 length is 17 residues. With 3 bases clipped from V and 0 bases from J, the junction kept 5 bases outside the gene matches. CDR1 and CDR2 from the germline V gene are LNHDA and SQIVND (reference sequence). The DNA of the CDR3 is TGTGCCAGTAGTATTTGGGACAGGGGTTTCTCTGGAAACACCATATATTTT. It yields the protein CASSIWDRGFSGNTIYF.

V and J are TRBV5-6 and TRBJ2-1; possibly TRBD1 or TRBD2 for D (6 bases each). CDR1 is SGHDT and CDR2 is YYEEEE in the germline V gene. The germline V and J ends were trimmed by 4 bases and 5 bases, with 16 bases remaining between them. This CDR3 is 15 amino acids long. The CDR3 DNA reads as TGTGCCAGCAGCCGCGCCGGGGGCTTCCACAATGAGCAGTTCTTC. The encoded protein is CASSRAGGFHNEQFF.

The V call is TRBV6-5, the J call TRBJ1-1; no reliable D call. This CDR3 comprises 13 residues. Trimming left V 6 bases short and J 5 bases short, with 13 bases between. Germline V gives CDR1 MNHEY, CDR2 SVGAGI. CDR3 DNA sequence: TGTGCCAGCAGGGAGGCCCTAAGGACTGAAGCTTTCTTT. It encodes CASREALRTEAFF.

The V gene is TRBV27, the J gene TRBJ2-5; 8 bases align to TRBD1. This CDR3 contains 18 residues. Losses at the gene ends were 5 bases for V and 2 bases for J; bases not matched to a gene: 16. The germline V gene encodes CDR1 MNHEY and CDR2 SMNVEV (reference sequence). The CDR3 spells CASSPQSPGTGIQETQYF. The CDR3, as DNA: TGTGCCAGCAGTCCCCAATCCCCCGGGACAGGAATACAAGAGACCCAGTACTTC.

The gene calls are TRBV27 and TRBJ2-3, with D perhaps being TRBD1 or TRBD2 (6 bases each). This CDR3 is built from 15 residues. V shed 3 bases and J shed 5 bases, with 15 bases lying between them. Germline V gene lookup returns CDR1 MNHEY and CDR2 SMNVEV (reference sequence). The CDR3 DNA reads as TGTGCCAGCAGTTTTCTGGGGGGCCTCGGAGATACGCAGTATTTT. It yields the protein CASSFLGGLGDTQYF.

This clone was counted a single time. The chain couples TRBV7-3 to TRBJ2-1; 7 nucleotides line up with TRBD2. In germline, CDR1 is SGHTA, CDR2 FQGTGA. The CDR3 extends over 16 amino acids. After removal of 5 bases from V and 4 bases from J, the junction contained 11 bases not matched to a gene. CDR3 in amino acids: CASSPWGEGPYNEQFF. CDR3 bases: TGTGCCAGCAGCCCCTGGGGGGAGGGACCTTACAATGAGCAGTTCTTC.

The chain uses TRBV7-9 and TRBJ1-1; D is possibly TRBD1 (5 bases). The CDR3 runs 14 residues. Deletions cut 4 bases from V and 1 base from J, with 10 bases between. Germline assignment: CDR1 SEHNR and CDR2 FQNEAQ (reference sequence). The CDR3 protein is CASSSQGGNTEAFF. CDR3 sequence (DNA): TGTGCCAGCAGCTCTCAGGGTGGGAACACTGAAGCTTTCTTT.

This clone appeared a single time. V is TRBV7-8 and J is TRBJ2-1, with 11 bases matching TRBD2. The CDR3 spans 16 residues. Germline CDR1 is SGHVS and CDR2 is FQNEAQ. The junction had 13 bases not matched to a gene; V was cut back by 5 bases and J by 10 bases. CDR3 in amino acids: CASSKPTSGTIEEQFF. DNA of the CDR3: TGTGCCAGCAGCAAACCGACTAGCGGGACCATAGAGGAGCAGTTCTTC.

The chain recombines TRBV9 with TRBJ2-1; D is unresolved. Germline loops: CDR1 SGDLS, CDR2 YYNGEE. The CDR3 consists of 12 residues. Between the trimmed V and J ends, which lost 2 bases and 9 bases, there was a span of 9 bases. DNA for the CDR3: TGTGCCAGCAGCGTTTATAGTGGTGAGCAGTTCTTC. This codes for CASSVYSGEQFF. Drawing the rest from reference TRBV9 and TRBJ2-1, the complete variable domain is DSGVTQTPKHLITATGQRVTLRCSPRSGDLSVYWYQQSLDQGLQFLIQYYNGEERAKGNILERFSAQQFPDLHSELNLSSLELGDSALYFCASSVYSGEQFFGPGTRLTVL.

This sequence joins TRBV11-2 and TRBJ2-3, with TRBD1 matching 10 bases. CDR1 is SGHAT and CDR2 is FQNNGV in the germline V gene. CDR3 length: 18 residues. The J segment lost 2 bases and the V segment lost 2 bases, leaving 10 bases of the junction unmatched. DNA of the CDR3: TGTGCCAGCAGCTTAAGGGGACAGGGGCAGTTTCCCACAGATACGCAGTATTTT. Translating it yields CASSLRGQGQFPTDTQYF.

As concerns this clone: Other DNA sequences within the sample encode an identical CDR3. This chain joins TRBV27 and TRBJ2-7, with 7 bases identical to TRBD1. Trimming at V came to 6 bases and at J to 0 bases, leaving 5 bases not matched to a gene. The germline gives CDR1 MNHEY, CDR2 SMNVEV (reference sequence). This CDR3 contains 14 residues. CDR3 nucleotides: TGTGCCAGCAGCCCGGGGACAGTCTCCTACGAGCAGTACTTC. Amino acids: CASSPGTVSYEQYF.

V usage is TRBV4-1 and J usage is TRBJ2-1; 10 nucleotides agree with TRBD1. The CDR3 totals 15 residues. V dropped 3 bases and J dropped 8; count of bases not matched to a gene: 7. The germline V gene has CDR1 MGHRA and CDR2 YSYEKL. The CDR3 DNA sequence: TGCGCCAGCAGCCAGCGACAGGGGGCTGATGATGAGCAGTTCTTC. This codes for CASSQRQGADDEQFF.

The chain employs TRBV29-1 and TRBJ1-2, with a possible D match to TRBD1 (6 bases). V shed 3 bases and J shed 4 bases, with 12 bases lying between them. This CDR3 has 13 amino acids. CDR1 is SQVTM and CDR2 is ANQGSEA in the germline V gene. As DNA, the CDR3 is TGCAGCGTTGACGGGGGGCGCGCCTATGGCTACACCTTC. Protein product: CSVDGGRAYGYTF.

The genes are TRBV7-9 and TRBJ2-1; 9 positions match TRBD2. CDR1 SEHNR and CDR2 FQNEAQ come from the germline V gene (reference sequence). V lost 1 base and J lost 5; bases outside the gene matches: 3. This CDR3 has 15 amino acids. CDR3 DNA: TGTGCCAGCAGCTTAGGTGCGGGAGGGAACAATGAGCAGTTCTTC. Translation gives CASSLGAGGNNEQFF.

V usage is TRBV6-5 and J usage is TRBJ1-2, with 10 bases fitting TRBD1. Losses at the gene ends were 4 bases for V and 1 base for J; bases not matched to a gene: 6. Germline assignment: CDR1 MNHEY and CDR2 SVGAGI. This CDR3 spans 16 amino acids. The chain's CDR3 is CASSFAGTGDNYGYTF. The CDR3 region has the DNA TGTGCCAGCAGTTTCGCCGGGACAGGGGATAACTATGGCTACACCTTC.